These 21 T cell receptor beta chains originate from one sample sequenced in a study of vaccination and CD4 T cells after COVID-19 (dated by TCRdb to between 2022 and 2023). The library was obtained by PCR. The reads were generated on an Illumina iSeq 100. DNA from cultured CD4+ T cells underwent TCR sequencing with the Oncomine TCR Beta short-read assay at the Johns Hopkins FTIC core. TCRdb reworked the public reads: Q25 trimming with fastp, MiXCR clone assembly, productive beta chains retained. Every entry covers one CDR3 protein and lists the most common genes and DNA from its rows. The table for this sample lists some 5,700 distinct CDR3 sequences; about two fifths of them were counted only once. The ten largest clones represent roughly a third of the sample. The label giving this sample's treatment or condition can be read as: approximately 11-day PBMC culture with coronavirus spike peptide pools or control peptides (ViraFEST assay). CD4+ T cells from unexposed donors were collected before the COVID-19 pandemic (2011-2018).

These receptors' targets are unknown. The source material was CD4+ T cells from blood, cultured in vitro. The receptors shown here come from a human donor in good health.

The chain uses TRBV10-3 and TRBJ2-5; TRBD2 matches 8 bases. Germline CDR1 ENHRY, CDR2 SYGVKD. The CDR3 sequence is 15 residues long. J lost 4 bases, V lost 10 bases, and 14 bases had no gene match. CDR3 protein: CATTPASGGIETQYF. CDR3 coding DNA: TGTGCCACCACCCCGGCCAGCGGGGGCATAGAGACCCAGTACTTC.

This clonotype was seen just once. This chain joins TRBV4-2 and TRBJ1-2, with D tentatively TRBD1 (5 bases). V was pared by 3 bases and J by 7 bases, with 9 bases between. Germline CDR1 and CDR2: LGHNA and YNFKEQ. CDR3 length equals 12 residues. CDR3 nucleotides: TGTGCCAGCAGCCACTGGGGCTCTGGCTACACCTTC. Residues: CASSHWGSGYTF.

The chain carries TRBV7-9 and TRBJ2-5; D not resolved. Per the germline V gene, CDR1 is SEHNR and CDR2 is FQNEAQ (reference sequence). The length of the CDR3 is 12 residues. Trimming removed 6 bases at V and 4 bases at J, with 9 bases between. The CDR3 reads CASSYNRETQYF. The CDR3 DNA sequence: TGTGCCAGCAGTTACAACAGAGAGACCCAGTACTTC.

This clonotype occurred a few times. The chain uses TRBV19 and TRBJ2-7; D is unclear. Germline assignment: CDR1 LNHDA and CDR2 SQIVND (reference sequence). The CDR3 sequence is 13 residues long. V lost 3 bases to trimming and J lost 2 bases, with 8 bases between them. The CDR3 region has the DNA TGTGCCAGTAGTATGGCTGACCCCTACGAGCAGTACTTC. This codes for CASSMADPYEQYF.

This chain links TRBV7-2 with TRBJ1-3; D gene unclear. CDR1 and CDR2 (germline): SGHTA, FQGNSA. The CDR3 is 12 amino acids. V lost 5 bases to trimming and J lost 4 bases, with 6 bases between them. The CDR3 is CASSPSGNTIYF. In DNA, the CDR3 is TGTGCCAGCAGCCCTTCCGGAAACACCATATATTTT.

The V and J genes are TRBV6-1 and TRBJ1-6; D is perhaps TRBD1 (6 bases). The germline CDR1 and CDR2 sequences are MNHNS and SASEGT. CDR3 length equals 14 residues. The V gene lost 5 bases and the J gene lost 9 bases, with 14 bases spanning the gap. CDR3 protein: CASSPRTVSSPLHF. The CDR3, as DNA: TGTGCCAGCAGTCCCCGGACAGTATCTTCACCCCTCCACTTT.

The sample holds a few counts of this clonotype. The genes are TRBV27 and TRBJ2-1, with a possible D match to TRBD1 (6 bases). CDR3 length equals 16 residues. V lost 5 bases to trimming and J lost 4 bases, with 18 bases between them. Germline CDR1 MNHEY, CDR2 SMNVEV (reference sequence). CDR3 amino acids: CASSMQQGIPYNEQFF. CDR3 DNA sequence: TGTGCCAGCAGTATGCAACAGGGAATTCCGTACAATGAGCAGTTCTTC.

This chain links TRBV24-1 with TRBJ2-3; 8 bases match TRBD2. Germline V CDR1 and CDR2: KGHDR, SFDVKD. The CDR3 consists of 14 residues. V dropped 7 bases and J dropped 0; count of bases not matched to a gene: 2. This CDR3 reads CATSRGGSTDTQYF. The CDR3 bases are TGTGCCACCAGCCGGGGGGGCAGCACAGATACGCAGTATTTT.

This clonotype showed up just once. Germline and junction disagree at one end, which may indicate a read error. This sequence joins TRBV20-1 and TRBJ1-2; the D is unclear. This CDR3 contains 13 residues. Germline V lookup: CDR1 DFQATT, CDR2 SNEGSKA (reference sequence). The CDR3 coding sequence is TGCAGTGCTAGAGATTTAACAGCCTATGACTACACCTTC. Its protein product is CSARDLTAYDYTF.

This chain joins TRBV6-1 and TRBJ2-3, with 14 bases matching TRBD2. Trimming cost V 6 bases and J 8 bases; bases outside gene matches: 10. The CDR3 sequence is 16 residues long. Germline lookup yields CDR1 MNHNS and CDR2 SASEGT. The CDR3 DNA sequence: TGTGCCAGCAGCCCAAGTCCGGGACTAGCGGGGGTTACGCAGTATTTT. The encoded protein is CASSPSPGLAGVTQYF.

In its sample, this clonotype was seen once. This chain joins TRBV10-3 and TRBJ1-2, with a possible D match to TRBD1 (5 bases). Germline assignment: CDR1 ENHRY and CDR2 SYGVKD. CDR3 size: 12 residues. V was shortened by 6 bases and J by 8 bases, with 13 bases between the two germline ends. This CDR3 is CAISDGGAGYTF. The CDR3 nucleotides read TGTGCCATCAGCGACGGGGGAGCAGGCTACACCTTC.

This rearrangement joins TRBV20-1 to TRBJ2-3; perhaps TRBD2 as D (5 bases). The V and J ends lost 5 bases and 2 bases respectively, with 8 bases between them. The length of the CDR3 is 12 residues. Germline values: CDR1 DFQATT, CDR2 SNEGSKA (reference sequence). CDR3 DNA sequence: TGCAGTGCTCCCCGGGACACAGATACGCAGTATTTT. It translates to CSAPRDTDTQYF.

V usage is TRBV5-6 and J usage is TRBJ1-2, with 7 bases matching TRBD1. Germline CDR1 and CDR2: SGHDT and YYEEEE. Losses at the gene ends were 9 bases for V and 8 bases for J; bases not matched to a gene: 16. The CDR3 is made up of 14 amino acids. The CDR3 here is CATQGTGALRGYTF. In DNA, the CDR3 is TGTGCCACCCAAGGCACAGGGGCGCTTCGGGGCTACACCTTC.

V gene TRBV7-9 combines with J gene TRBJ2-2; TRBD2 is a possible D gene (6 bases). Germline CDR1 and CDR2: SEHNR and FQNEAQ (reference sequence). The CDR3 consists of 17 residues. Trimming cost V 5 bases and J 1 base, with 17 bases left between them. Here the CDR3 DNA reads TGTGCCAGCAGCGCGCCGGGGGACCTGCTGAACACCGGGGAGCTGTTTTTT. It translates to CASSAPGDLLNTGELFF.

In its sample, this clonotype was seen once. CDR3 bases: TGTGCCAGCAGCTTAGCGAGACAGGGACTAATACCGCTAGCCAAAAACATTCAGTACTTC. Its translation: CASSLARQGLIPLAKNIQYF. The chain employs TRBV7-8 and TRBJ2-4; D tentatively reads TRBD1 or TRBD2 (7 bases each). Trimming stripped 0 bases from V and 0 bases from J, with 21 bases between. CDR1 is SGHVS, CDR2 FQNEAQ, per germline. The CDR3 totals 20 residues.

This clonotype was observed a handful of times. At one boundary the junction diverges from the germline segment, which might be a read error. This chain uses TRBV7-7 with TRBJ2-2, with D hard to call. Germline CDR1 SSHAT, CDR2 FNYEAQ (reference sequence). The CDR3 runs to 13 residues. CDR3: CASSLGRTGELFF. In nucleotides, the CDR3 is TGTGCTAGCAGCTTAGGTCGGACCGGGGAGCTGTTTTTT.

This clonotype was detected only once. The CDR3 spells CASSSRQGGETQYF. DNA for the CDR3: TGTGCCAGCAGCTCCCGACAGGGTGGGGAGACCCAGTACTTC. The V call is TRBV5-6, the J call TRBJ2-5, with 7 positions matching TRBD1. With V trimmed by 3 bases and J by 5 bases, 7 bases remained unmatched. This CDR3 region has 14 residues. Per germline, CDR1 SGHDT and CDR2 YYEEEE.

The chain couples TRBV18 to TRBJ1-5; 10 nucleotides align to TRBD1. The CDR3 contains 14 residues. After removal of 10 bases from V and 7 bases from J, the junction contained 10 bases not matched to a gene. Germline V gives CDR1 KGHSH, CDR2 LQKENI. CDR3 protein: CATTSGTGEQPQHF. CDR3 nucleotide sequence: TGTGCCACCACCTCGGGGACAGGGGAACAGCCCCAGCATTTT. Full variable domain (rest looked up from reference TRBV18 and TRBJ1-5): NAGVMQNPRHLVRRRGQEARLRCSPMKGHSHVYWYRQLPEEGLKFMVYLQKENIIDESGMPKERFSAEFPKEGPSILRIQQVVRGDSAAYFCATTSGTGEQPQHFGDGTRLSIL.

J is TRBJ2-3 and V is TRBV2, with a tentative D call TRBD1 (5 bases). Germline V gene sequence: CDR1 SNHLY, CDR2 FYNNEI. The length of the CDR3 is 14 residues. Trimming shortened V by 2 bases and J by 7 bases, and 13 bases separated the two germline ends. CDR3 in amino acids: CASSEQLGRYTQYF. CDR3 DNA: TGTGCCAGCAGTGAACAGTTGGGGCGCTATACGCAGTATTTT.

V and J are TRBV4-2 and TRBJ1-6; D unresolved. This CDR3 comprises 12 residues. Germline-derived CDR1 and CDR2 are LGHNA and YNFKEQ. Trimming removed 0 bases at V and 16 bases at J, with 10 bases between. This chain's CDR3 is CASSQDNSGLHF. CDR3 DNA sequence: TGTGCCAGCAGCCAAGATAATAGCGGGCTCCACTTT.

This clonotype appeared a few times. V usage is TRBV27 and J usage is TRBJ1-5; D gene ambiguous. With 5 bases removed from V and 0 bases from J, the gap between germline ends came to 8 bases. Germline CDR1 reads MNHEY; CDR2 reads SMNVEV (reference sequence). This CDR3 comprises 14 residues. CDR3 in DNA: TGTGCCAGCAGTGTATTAAATAGCAATCAGCCCCAGCATTTT. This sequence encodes CASSVLNSNQPQHF.